This T cell receptor (beta chain) was recorded in a study of blood T cell repertoires in COVID-19. As for the study in general: The samples span acute and convalescent COVID-19 from the United States, Italy and Spain. T cells, B-cell-depleted T cells, or PBMCs supplied cDNA or gDNA.

The study assigned cohorts using participant-reported clinical history. Authors' methods: Nucleated cell counts were estimated from reference gene primer amplification. Assay: immunoSEQ multiplex PCR; the TCRdb copy retains only in-frame clones and omits some. V and J calls and clone size are copied from that table; D and trimming were computed from the DNA. The data contain roughly 220,000 clones, 70% to 90% of them singletons. The CDR3 runs 11 residues. V dropped 5 bases and J dropped 7; count of bases not matched to a gene: 3. Germline values: CDR1 DFQATT, CDR2 SNEGSKA (reference sequence). This receptor was identified in a man aged 25-45 years with acute COVID-19. The chain combines TRBV20-1 with TRBJ1-2; 8 nucleotides agree with TRBD1. The sequenced material came from PBMCs or T cells enriched from blood (not recorded which). CDR3 sequence reads: CSAPTGGGYTF. Here the CDR3 DNA reads TGCAGTGCTCCAACAGGGGGTGGCTACACCTTC.